Detailed here is one T cell receptor beta chain. This entry belongs to a study of T-cell reconstitution after alpha-beta-depleted transplantation in children. Using unique molecular identifiers, the investigators prepared the TCRbeta library. In TCRdb, the PCR reads were re-called with MiXCR into one record per CDR3 protein. This sample has about 540,000 distinct CDR3 sequences, with 15% to 20% found just once. The CDR3 is 16 residues long. V was pared by 1 base and J by 6 bases, with 20 bases between. Germline values: CDR1 SQVTM, CDR2 ANQGSEA. The sequencing here drew on PBMCs from the stem cell graft donor, taken from the stem cell graft. This TCR came from a human donor who donated a stem cell graft to a child with acute lymphoblastic leukemia. The V call is TRBV29-1, the J call TRBJ2-3, with D hard to call. The CDR3 is CSVEGEAKIRVDTQYF. DNA for the CDR3: TGCAGCGTTGAAGGAGAGGCGAAGATTAGGGTCGATACGCAGTATTTT.